The 18 T cell receptor beta chains in this list originate from one sample, sequenced in a study of blood T cell repertoires in COVID-19. Here immunoSEQ multiplex PCR was the method, and the copy in TCRdb shows in-frame clones only, minus some. This table holds some 50,000 clones, around 82% found once. The source material was peripheral blood. All receptors come from a woman of 80 years or more with acute or convalescent COVID-19.

CDR3 amino acids: CASSFGGFQPQHF. The CDR3 coding sequence is TGTGCCAGCAGTTTCGGGGGTTTTCAGCCCCAGCATTTT. The gene calls are TRBV28 and TRBJ1-5; perhaps TRBD1 as D (5 bases). V lost 3 bases, J lost 6 bases, and 9 bases lay in between. CDR3 length equals 13 residues. Germline CDR1 is MDHEN and CDR2 is SYDVKM.

This chain links TRBV6-1 with TRBJ1-5; D is possibly TRBD1 (5 bases). The germline V and J ends were trimmed by 3 bases and 3 bases, with 12 bases remaining between them. The length of the CDR3 is 15 residues. Germline loops: CDR1 MNHNS, CDR2 SASEGT. Here the CDR3 DNA reads TGTGCCAGCAGTGACAGGGAAGTGGACAATCAGCCCCAGCATTTT. Translated: CASSDREVDNQPQHF.

This chain links TRBV5-5 with TRBJ2-4; weak D call: TRBD1 (6 bases). This CDR3 is 15 amino acids long. CDR1 and CDR2 from the germline V gene are SGHKS and YYEKEE (reference sequence). V was cut by 3 bases and J by 9 bases, with 19 bases left in between. The CDR3 loop reads CASSSDGTRGGIQYF. In nucleotides, the CDR3 is TGTGCCAGCAGCTCCGACGGGACACGGGGTGGCATTCAGTACTTC.

The chain joins TRBV11-2 to TRBJ2-4; tentatively, D is TRBD1 (6 bases). The V end was cut by 4 bases, the J end by 1 base, with 11 bases between. This CDR3 region has 15 residues. The germline gives CDR1 SGHAT, CDR2 FQNNGV. The CDR3 nucleotides read TGTGCCAGCAGCTACAACAGGGTGGCCAAAAACATTCAGTACTTC. This encodes CASSYNRVAKNIQYF.

The V and J genes are TRBV5-1 and TRBJ2-5, with 12 bases that match TRBD2. CDR3 length equals 16 residues. CDR1 SGHRS and CDR2 YFSETQ come from the germline V gene. J was trimmed by 4 bases and V by 4 bases; bases with no gene match: 8. DNA for the CDR3: TGCGCCAGCAGCGGTCTAGCGGGGGGGCTCGGAGAGACCCAGTACTTC. Translated, it gives CASSGLAGGLGETQYF.

The chain recombines TRBV19 with TRBJ2-3, with no clear D. This CDR3 contains 12 residues. Between the trimmed V and J ends, which lost 5 bases and 3 bases, there was a span of 6 bases. Germline CDR1 LNHDA, CDR2 SQIVND (reference sequence). The CDR3 nucleotides are TGTGCCAGTAGTCCCCCGACAGATACGCAGTATTTT. Protein: CASSPPTDTQYF.

The gene calls are TRBV7-8 and TRBJ1-1; 7 bases match TRBD1. CDR3 size: 14 residues. V shed 5 bases, J shed 4 bases, and the junction held 7 bases outside the gene matches. The germline gives CDR1 SGHVS, CDR2 FQNEAQ. CDR3 sequence reads: CASSTGALATEAFF. Here the CDR3 DNA reads TGTGCCAGCAGCACAGGGGCCCTAGCCACTGAAGCTTTCTTT.

The chain employs TRBV5-6 and TRBJ1-4; tentative D call: TRBD1 (5 bases). Trimming pared 4 bases from V and 3 bases from J, leaving 19 bases between. The CDR3 is made up of 17 amino acids. Germline CDR1 SGHDT, CDR2 YYEEEE. The CDR3 reads CASSPVRAAASNEKLFF. In nucleotides, the CDR3 is TGTGCCAGCAGCCCAGTCAGGGCAGCCGCCTCTAATGAAAAACTGTTTTTT.

V gene TRBV15 combines with J gene TRBJ1-6; D may be TRBD1 (6 bases). Germline V gene sequence: CDR1 LNHNV, CDR2 YYDKDF (reference sequence). The CDR3 sequence is 16 residues long. V lost 0 bases, J lost 5 bases, and 11 bases lay in between. CDR3: CATSRDRPGDNSPLHF. For the CDR3, the DNA is TGTGCCACCAGCAGAGATCGCCCAGGGGATAATTCACCCCTCCACTTT. Looking up the rest from reference TRBV15 and TRBJ1-6 gives the full variable domain: DAMVIQNPRYQVTQFGKPVTLSCSQTLNHNVMYWYQQKSSQAPKLLFHYYDKDFNNEADTPDNFQSRRPNTSFCFLDIRSPGLGDTAMYLCATSRDRPGDNSPLHFGNGTRLTVT.

This clone was seen more than once but under ten times. The chain employs TRBV11-3 and TRBJ1-1; 11 positions agree with TRBD1. The CDR3 has 18 residues. The junction had 14 bases not matched to a gene; V was cut back by 5 bases and J by 3 bases. In germline, CDR1 is SGHNT, CDR2 YENEEA. CDR3 nucleotide sequence: TGTGCCAGCAGCCAAAGGGGACAGGGGGTAGGGCAGGACACTGAAGCTTTCTTT. Its translation: CASSQRGQGVGQDTEAFF.

The chain joins TRBV3-1 (or the pseudogene TRBV3-2) to TRBJ2-1, with no clear D. Per germline, CDR1 LGHDT and CDR2 YNNKEL (reference sequence). Trimming left V 0 bases short and J 6 bases short, with 6 bases between. The CDR3 consists of 13 residues. CDR3 coding DNA: TGTGCCAGCAGCCAAGAACTCCTCAATGAGCAGTTCTTC. This translates into CASSQELLNEQFF.

J is TRBJ1-1 and V is TRBV7-8, with D maybe TRBD1 (6 bases). Germline V gene sequence: CDR1 SGHVS, CDR2 FQNEAQ. With 5 bases removed from V and 6 bases from J, the gap between germline ends came to 19 bases. CDR3 length: 15 residues. The CDR3 loop is CASSARTGSGAEAFF. The CDR3 DNA sequence: TGTGCCAGCAGCGCCAGAACAGGGAGTGGGGCTGAAGCTTTCTTT.

This clone was seen a handful of times. The CDR3 spells CASNAQGGFGNTIYF. The CDR3 DNA is TGTGCCAGTAACGCCCAAGGAGGGTTTGGAAACACCATATATTTT. The chain uses TRBV19 and TRBJ1-3; D ambiguous. Per the germline V gene, CDR1 is LNHDA and CDR2 is SQIVND (reference sequence). The ends were cut back, 7 bases at V and 3 bases at J, with 16 bases in the middle. CDR3 length equals 15 residues.

The chain joins TRBV10-1 to TRBJ2-3; D is undetermined. The CDR3 covers 13 residues. Germline V gene lookup returns CDR1 WNHNN and CDR2 SYGVQD (reference sequence). V lost 2 bases and J 2 bases, leaving 5 bases between the germline ends. CDR3 protein: CASSEGLTDTQYF. In DNA form, the CDR3 reads TGCGCCAGCAGTGAGGGGCTCACAGATACGCAGTATTTT.

This clone is classed as medium-sized (0.01 to 0.1%). This chain uses TRBV6-1 with TRBJ2-7; 7 positions agree with TRBD1. Trimming took 2 bases from V and 2 from J; bases not matched to a gene: 9. Looked up from germline, CDR1 is MNHNS and CDR2 is SASEGT. This CDR3 is built from 16 residues. CDR3 residues: CASSEQETGIPYEQYF. In nucleotides, the CDR3 is TGTGCCAGCAGTGAACAGGAGACAGGGATCCCCTACGAGCAGTACTTC.

In this sample, this clone turned up a few times. The chain links TRBV3-1 (or the pseudogene TRBV3-2) to TRBJ1-2, with D perhaps matching TRBD1 (6 bases). CDR3 length: 13 amino acids. CDR1 LGHDT and CDR2 YNNKEL come from the germline V gene (reference sequence). V was pared by 1 base and J by 4 bases, with 7 bases between. The CDR3 DNA sequence: TGTGCCAGCAGCCAAGGGGGGCCCTATGGCTACACCTTC. Translated: CASSQGGPYGYTF.

The chain links TRBV5-1 to TRBJ2-3, with a weak D call TRBD1 (6 bases). The V end lost 4 bases, the J end lost 2 bases, and 14 bases lay between the germline ends. CDR3 length equals 15 residues. The germline CDR1 and CDR2 sequences are SGHRS and YFSETQ. Here the CDR3 reads CASSPRTAYTDTQYF. As DNA, the CDR3 is TGCGCCAGCAGCCCGCGGACAGCTTACACAGATACGCAGTATTTT.

This clone showed up just once. V and J are TRBV5-4 and TRBJ2-3; 7 bases match TRBD1. J was trimmed by 4 bases and V by 2 bases; bases with no gene match: 13. This CDR3 region has 17 residues. Germline CDR1 reads SGHNT; CDR2 reads YYREEE (reference sequence). CDR3 nucleotide sequence: TGTGCCAGCAGCTTCCCGGACCCGGGACAGTCACCAGATACGCAGTATTTT. Its protein is CASSFPDPGQSPDTQYF.